The entry below describes one TCR beta chain. Its antigen is as yet unknown. Per germline, CDR1 SGHAT and CDR2 FQNNGV. The CDR3 extends over 16 amino acids. V trimming: 3 bases; J trimming: 6 bases; junction bases outside the gene matches: 11. Via MiXCR, TCRdb re-called the 5' RACE reads, giving one row per CDR3 protein. The table shows approximately 65,000 distinct CDR3 sequences, with approximately 15% occurring only once. This sample was taken from a study of T-cell memory formation after mild COVID-19. Study as a whole: Largely donor-specific sequence clusters came from a couple of donors.

Study-level findings and limits: CM and EM subsets held most contracting CD4+ clones; EMRA held CD8+ ones. Whereas later expanders leaned CD4+, clones contracting day 15 to 85 showed a balanced CD4/CD8 makeup.

The clonotype comes from an adult woman who had mild COVID-19 (a few samples of this study predate the infection). Cell type and time point are not known. The chain links TRBV11-2 to TRBJ2-3; 8 bases are shared with TRBD2. Sequencing used PBMCs or a T cell subset sorted from them (not recorded which). This chain's CDR3 is CASSFGTSYLSDTQYF. The DNA for the CDR3 is TGTGCCAGCAGCTTCGGGACTAGTTACCTTTCGGATACGCAGTATTTT.